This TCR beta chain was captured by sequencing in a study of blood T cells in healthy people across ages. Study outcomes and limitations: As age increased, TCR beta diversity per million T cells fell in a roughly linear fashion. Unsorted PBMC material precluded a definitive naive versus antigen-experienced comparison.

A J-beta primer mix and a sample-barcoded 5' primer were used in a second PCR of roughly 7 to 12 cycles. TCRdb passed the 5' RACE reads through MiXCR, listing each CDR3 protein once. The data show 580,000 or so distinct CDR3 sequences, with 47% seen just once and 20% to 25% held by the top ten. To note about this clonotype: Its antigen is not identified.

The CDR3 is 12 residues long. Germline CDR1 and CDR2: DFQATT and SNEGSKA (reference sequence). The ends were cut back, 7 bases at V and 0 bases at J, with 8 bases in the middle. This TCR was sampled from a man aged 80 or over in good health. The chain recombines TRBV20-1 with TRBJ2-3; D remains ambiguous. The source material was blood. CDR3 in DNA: TGCAGTGGCGAGGCGAGCACAGATACGCAGTATTTT. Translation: CSGEASTDTQYF.